These 8 T cell receptor beta chains originate from one sample sequenced in a study of cytomegalovirus exposure and HLA in healthy donors. With 60 Vbeta and 13 Jbeta primers, the PCR was carried out. This table comes from immunoSEQ multiplex PCR, and its TCRdb copy is limited to in-frame clones, with some not included. The table lists some 150,000 clones, more than 70% of them singletons. The sequenced sample consisted of PBMCs. The receptors originated from a woman aged 50 to 65 in good health and CMV-seropositive.

This chain uses TRBV2 with TRBJ2-1; the D gene is possibly TRBD1 (6 bases). CDR1 SNHLY and CDR2 FYNNEI come from the germline V gene. The CDR3 extends over 22 amino acids. Trimming pared 7 bases from V and 4 bases from J, leaving 38 bases between. CDR3: CASNTDFPATVRVGAPYNEQFF. The DNA for the CDR3 is TGTGCCAGCAATACTGATTTCCCCGCTACCGTAAGGGTGGGGGCGCCTTACAATGAGCAGTTCTTC.

The chain carries TRBV13 and TRBJ2-5, with TRBD1 as a possible D gene (6 bases). In germline, CDR1 is PRHDT, CDR2 FYEKMQ (reference sequence). This CDR3 is built from 14 residues. V lost 1 base and J 2 bases, leaving 8 bases between the germline ends. CDR3 sequence (DNA): TGTGCCAGCAGCTTAGTGACAGGACAAGAGACCCAGTACTTC. It translates to CASSLVTGQETQYF. Full variable domain (missing parts from reference TRBV13 and TRBJ2-5): AAGVIQSPRHLIKEKRETATLKCYPIPRHDTVYWYQQGPGQDPQFLISFYEKMQSDKGSIPDRFSAQQFSDYHSELNMSSLELGDSALYFCASSLVTGQETQYFGPGTRLLVL.

The genes are TRBV19 and TRBJ2-5; 10 nucleotides align to TRBD2. Germline assignment: CDR1 LNHDA and CDR2 SQIVND (reference sequence). The trim removed 7 bases at V and 0 bases at J, leaving 8 bases unmatched. The CDR3 is 16 amino acids. CDR3 region: CASTSGSFGYQETQYF. In DNA, the CDR3 is TGTGCCAGTACTAGCGGGAGTTTCGGGTACCAAGAGACCCAGTACTTC.

The CDR3 sequence: CASSQDGTRGELFF. CDR3 DNA sequence: TGCGCCAGCAGCCAAGATGGGACTCGCGGGGAGCTGTTTTTT. The chain carries TRBV4-3 and TRBJ2-2; D may be TRBD2 (6 bases). V dropped 0 bases and J dropped 7 bases, with 9 bases sitting between them. Per germline, CDR1 LGHNA and CDR2 YSLEER. This CDR3 has 14 residues.

The J gene is TRBJ2-3, the V gene TRBV6-5; no definite D call. The CDR3 loop spans 15 amino acids. Per the germline V gene, CDR1 is MNHEY and CDR2 is SVGAGI. Between the trimmed V and J ends, which lost 10 bases and 1 base, there was a span of 18 bases. The CDR3 DNA is TGTGCCATCGAGTCAAGGAGAGAAGGCACAGATACGCAGTATTTT. This sequence encodes CAIESRREGTDTQYF.

The chain couples TRBV28 to TRBJ1-4; a weak D match, TRBD1 (5 bases). Germline CDR1 and CDR2: MDHEN and SYDVKM. The CDR3 has 14 amino acids. Trimming shortened V by 2 bases and J by 10 bases, and 14 bases separated the two germline ends. CDR3: CASSLAQGPSKLFF. CDR3 nucleotides: TGTGCCAGCAGTTTAGCCCAGGGCCCTTCAAAACTGTTTTTT. Variable domain in full (rest from reference TRBV28 and TRBJ1-4): DVKVTQSSRYLVKRTGEKVFLECVQDMDHENMFWYRQDPGLGLRLIYFSYDVKMKEKGDIPEGYSVSREKKERFSLILESASTNQTSMYLCASSLAQGPSKLFFGSGTQLSVL.

The rearrangement links TRBV10-2 to TRBJ2-3; 10 bases match TRBD2. Unmatched junction bases numbered 6, after V lost 5 bases and J lost 4 bases. Germline CDR1 and CDR2: WSHSY and SAAADI. This CDR3 comprises 15 residues. The DNA for the CDR3 is TGCGCCAGCAGTCTAGCGGGGGAAACGTCAGATACGCAGTATTTT. Encoded protein: CASSLAGETSDTQYF.

The rearrangement uses TRBV2 and TRBJ1-5; TRBD1 matches 7 bases. From germline, CDR1 is SNHLY and CDR2 FYNNEI. V gave up 5 bases and J gave up 0 bases; unmatched junction bases: 10. The CDR3 has 17 residues. Here the CDR3 DNA reads TGTGCCAGCAGTAAGGGGGCAGGGCCGATTAGCAATCAGCCCCAGCATTTT. It encodes CASSKGAGPISNQPQHF.